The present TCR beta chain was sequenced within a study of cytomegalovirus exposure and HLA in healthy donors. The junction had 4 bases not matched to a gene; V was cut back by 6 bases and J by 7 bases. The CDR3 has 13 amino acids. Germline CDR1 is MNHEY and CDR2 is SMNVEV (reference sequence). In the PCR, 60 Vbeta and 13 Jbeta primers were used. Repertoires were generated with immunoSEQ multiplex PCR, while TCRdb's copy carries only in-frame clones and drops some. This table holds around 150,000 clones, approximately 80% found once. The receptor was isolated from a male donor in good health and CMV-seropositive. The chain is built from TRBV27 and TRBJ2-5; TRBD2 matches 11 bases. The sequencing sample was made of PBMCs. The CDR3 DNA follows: TGTGCCAGCAGCCCCGGGACTAGCGGGACCCAGTACTTC. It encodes CASSPGTSGTQYF.